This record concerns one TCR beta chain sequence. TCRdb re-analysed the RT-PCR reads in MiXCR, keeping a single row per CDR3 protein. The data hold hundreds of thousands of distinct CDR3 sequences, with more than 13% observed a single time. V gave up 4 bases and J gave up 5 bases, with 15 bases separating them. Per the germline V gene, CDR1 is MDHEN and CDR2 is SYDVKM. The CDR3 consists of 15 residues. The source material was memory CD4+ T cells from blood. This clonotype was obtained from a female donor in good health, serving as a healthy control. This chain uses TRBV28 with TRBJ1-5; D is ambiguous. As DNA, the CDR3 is TGTGCCAGCAGTTCTCCTGGGTTGGTGGATCAGCCCCAGCATTTT. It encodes CASSSPGLVDQPQHF.